The next 5 T cell receptor beta chains were all read from a single sample in a study of shared T cell receptors in the human thymus. Data came from immunoSEQ multiplex PCR; TCRdb stores just in-frame clones and leaves some out. The repertoire holds some 720,000 clones, roughly 90% seen once, with 0.0085% to 0.012% in the top ten. The same sample was also studied in work on human thymus T cells.

Sequences were obtained from thymocytes. The receptors originated from a boy younger than two with a congenital heart defect.

The rearrangement uses TRBV12-5 and TRBJ1-5; TRBD1 is a possible D gene (6 bases). The CDR3 is 15 residues long. Per germline, CDR1 LGHNT and CDR2 FRNRAP. V gave up 1 base and J gave up 3 bases, with 10 bases separating them. DNA for the CDR3: TGTGCTAGTGGTTTGGACAGGGATAACAATCAGCCCCAGCATTTT. Residues: CASGLDRDNNQPQHF.

This clone showed up just a few times. This chain joins TRBV2 and TRBJ1-1; weak D call: TRBD1 (6 bases). CDR3 length: 14 residues. V lost 6 bases and J lost 4, with 15 bases in between. Germline lookup yields CDR1 SNHLY and CDR2 FYNNEI. Written as DNA, the CDR3 is TGTGCCAGCAGCGCAGGGGTCAGGGGCACTGAAGCTTTCTTT. Translation: CASSAGVRGTEAFF.

The gene calls are TRBV19 and TRBJ2-3, with D perhaps matching TRBD1 (8 bases). Germline V gives CDR1 LNHDA, CDR2 SQIVND (reference sequence). V lost 11 bases to trimming and J lost 4 bases, with 25 bases between them. CDR3 size: 16 residues. CDR3 nucleotide sequence: TGTGCCTCCGAGGGGAGATTTACAGGGGGGGCAGATACGCAGTATTTT. Translation: CASEGRFTGGADTQYF.

A single count supports this clone. V and J are TRBV4-1 and TRBJ1-2, with 7 bases matching TRBD1. V trimming: 3 bases; J trimming: 2 bases; junction bases outside the gene matches: 21. CDR1 and CDR2 (germline): MGHRA, YSYEKL. This CDR3 has 20 residues. CDR3 residues: CASSQYQRPGQLDFNYGYTF. The CDR3 DNA reads TGCGCCAGCAGCCAGTATCAACGACCGGGACAGCTAGACTTCAACTATGGCTACACCTTC.

This chain connects TRBV29-1 to TRBJ1-2; 9 bases are a match to TRBD1. The CDR3 has 13 residues. Trimming removed 8 bases from V and 7 bases from J; junction bases left unmatched: 11. Germline CDR1 reads SQVTM; CDR2 reads ANQGSEA. This CDR3 reads CSFTGGKGFGYTF. The CDR3 DNA is TGCAGCTTTACAGGGGGCAAGGGGTTTGGCTACACCTTC.